This TCR beta chain appears in the sequencing data of a study of tumor and adjacent non-tumor tissue in lung cancer. As for the study in general: The patients, 10 men and 4 or 5 women, were about 31 to 80 with stage I to III disease.

Study outcomes and limitations: In normal lung, the top 100 clones were significantly more dominant than in tumor.

Germline CDR1 is DFQATT and CDR2 is SNEGSKA (reference sequence). The length of the CDR3 is 13 residues. The library came from three nested PCR rounds adapted from ARM-PCR protocols. TCRdb analysed the multiplex PCR reads with MiXCR anew, one entry per CDR3 protein. Here the sample spans around 200,000 distinct CDR3 sequences, about 76% being singletons. RNA was extracted from bulk tissue without any cell sorting. In regard to this clonotype: Its antigen remains unknown. The junction departs from germline at one end; a sequencing error may be responsible.

The source of this sequence is a man in his 60s with non-small cell lung cancer. This rearrangement joins TRBV20-1 to TRBJ2-5; possibly TRBD2 for D (6 bases). The sequencing input was lung tumor tissue. In DNA, the CDR3 is TGCAGTGCTAAGGGACGGGGGAAAGAGACCCAGCACTTC. It encodes CSAKGRGKETQHF.